There are a few counts of the clone carrying this TCR beta chain. This entry belongs to a study of blood T cell repertoires in COVID-19. For the study at large: In each case, the material was cDNA or gDNA derived from T cells, B-cell-depleted T cells, or PBMCs.

Authors' analysis steps: Amplification of reference gene primers was used by the study to estimate nucleated cell counts. The protocol was immunoSEQ multiplex PCR, while the TCRdb copy is restricted to in-frame clones and leaves out a portion. The DNA gave D and trimming, while V, J and clone size come from that table. Here the sample spans some 290,000 clones, roughly 79% being singletons. Material: peripheral blood. This clonotype originated in a woman aged 55-70 years with active or convalescent COVID-19.

CDR3 bases: TGCGCCAGCAGCCGAAGTCCTCCGGGACAGGGAAACAATCAGCCCCAGCATTTT. Its protein product is CASSRSPPGQGNNQPQHF. The rearrangement uses TRBV4-1 and TRBJ1-5; the match to TRBD1 covers 9 bases. The trim removed 4 bases at V and 3 bases at J, leaving 13 bases unmatched. CDR1 is MGHRA and CDR2 is YSYEKL in the germline V gene. This CDR3 comprises 18 residues.